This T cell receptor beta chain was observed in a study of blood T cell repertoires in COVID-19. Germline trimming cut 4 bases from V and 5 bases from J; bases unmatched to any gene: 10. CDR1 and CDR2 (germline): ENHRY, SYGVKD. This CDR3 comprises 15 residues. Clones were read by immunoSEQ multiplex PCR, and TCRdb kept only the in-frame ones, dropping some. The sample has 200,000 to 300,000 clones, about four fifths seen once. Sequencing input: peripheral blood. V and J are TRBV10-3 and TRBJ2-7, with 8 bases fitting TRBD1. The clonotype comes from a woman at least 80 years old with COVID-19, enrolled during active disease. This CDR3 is CAISAPGQGVDEQYF. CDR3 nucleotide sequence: TGTGCCATCAGTGCCCCCGGACAGGGCGTCGACGAGCAGTACTTC.